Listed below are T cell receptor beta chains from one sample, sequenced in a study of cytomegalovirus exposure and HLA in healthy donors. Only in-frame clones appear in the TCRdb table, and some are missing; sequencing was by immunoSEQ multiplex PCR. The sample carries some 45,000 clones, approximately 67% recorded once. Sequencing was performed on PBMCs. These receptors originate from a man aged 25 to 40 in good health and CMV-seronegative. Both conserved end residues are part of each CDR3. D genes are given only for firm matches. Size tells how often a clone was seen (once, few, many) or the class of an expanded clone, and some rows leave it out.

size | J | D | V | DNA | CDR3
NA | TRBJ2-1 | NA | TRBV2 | TGTGCCAGCAGTTCTCAACCGGGTCCCTCCTACAATGAGCAGTTCTTC | CASSSQPGPSYNEQFF
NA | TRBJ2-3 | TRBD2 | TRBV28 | TGTGCCACCGGACTAGCTGGGACAGATACGCAGTATTTT | CATGLAGTDTQYF
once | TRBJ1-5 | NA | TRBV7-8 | TGTGCCAGCAGCCCTGGACAGCTGTATAGCAATCAGCCCCAGCATTTT | CASSPGQLYSNQPQHF
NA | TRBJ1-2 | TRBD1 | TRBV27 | TGTGCCAGCAGTTGGGGACAGGGGAACTATGGCTACACCTTC | CASSWGQGNYGYTF
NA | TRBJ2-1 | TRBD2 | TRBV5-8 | TGTGCCAGCCCTGCGACTAGCGGGTACAATGAGCAGTTCTTC | CASPATSGYNEQFF
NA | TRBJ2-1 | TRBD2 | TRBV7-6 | TGTGCCAGCTCGCTAGCGGGAGGTTCAAAGGAGCAGTTCTTC | CASSLAGGSKEQFF
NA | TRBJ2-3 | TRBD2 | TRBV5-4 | TGTGCCAGCAGCTTAGGGCTAGCGGGCACAGATACGCAGTATTTT | CASSLGLAGTDTQYF
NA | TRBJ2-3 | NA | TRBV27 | TGTGCCAGCAGTTTTGATGGCGGATTTAGCACAGATACGCAGTATTTT | CASSFDGGFSTDTQYF
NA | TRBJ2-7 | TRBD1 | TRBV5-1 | TGCGCCAGCAGCTTGCGGGTTAGAGCTGAACAGGGGTTCCAACCGTCCTCAAGAAACTACGAGCAGTACTTC | CASSLRVRAEQGFQPSSRNYEQYF
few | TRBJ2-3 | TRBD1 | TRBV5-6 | TGTGCCAGCAGCTGGGACAGGGTTAGTGCAGATACGCAGTATTTT | CASSWDRVSADTQYF
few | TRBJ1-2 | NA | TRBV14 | TGTGCCAGCAGCCCTGTCTCCGGGAAAGAAAGGGGCTACACCTTC | CASSPVSGKERGYTF
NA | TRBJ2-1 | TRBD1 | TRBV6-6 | TGTGCCAGCAGCCCGGGACAGGGTTGGTACAATGAGCAGTTCTTC | CASSPGQGWYNEQFF
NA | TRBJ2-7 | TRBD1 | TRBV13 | TGTGCCAGCAGCATCGGCCCTCCGGGGACAGGTTTTGACTACGAGCAGTACTTC | CASSIGPPGTGFDYEQYF
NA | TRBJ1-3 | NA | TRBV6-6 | TGTGCCAGCAGTACCGTGGGGCGGCTTGCGGGAAACACCATATATTTT | CASSTVGRLAGNTIYF
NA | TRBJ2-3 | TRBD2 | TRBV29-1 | TGCAGCCGTATAGCGGGGGATGATACGCAGTATTTT | CSRIAGDDTQYF
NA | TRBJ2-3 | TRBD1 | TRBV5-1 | TGCGCCAGCAGCCGGGACAGCCCAAGCACAGATACGCAGTATTTT | CASSRDSPSTDTQYF
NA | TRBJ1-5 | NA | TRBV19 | TGTGCCAGTAGTATAGGGGGGGGCCCCTTGGATCAGCCCCAGCATTTT | CASSIGGGPLDQPQHF
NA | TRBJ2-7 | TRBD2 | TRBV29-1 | TGCAGCGCCGCATGGGCGGGAGGCCACGAGCAGTACTTC | CSAAWAGGHEQYF
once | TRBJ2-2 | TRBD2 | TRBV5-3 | TGTGCCAGAAGTGCTAGACTAGCGGATCTTCAAAGCGGGGGCACCGGGGAGCTGTTTTTT | CARSARLADLQSGGTGELFF
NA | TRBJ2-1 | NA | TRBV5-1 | TGCGCCAGCAGCGCTGGGGGAGGCCAGGCTAATGAGCAGTTCTTC | CASSAGGGQANEQFF
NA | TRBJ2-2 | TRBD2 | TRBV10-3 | TGTGCCATCAGTGAGACTAGCGGACCCTTGACCGGGGAGCTGTTTTTT | CAISETSGPLTGELFF
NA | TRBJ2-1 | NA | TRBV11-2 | TGTGCCAGCAGGTGGCGGCCAAACTACAATGAGCAGTTCTTC | CASRWRPNYNEQFF
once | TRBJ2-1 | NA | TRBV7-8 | TGTGCCAGCAGCTTAGGGTTGGGGGCTGGCTCCTACAATGAGCAGTTCTTC | CASSLGLGAGSYNEQFF
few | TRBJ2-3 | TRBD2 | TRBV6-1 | TGTGCCAGCAGTGAATCGGCGGGAGGGTTAGATACGCAGTATTTT | CASSESAGGLDTQYF
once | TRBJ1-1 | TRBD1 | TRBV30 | TGTGCCTGGGTGAGGGGGCTTTGGACTGAAGCTTTCTTT | CAWVRGLWTEAFF
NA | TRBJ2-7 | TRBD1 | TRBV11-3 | TGTGCCAAATACGACAGGGTGATCGAGCAGTACTTC | CAKYDRVIEQYF
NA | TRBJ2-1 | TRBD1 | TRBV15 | TGTGCCACTCAGCTGGGACAGGGCCATGAGCAGTTCTTC | CATQLGQGHEQFF
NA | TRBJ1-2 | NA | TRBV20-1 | TGCAGTGCTAGTTCGTTGTATGGCTACACCTTC | CSASSLYGYTF
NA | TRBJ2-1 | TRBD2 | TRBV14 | TGTGCCAGCAGCCAAGGACTAGCGGGAGGAATTAGGTTCTTC | CASSQGLAGGIRFF
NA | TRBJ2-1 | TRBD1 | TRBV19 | TGTGCCAGTACGGGACAGATATACAATGAGCAGTTCTTC | CASTGQIYNEQFF
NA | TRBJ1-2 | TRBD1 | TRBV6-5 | TGTGCCAGCAGTTACTCAGGACAGGGCTCTGGCTATGGCTACACCTTC | CASSYSGQGSGYGYTF
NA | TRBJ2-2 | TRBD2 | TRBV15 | TGTGCCACCAGCAGAGCCCAGCGGGAGTCCGGGGAGCTGTTTTTT | CATSRAQRESGELFF
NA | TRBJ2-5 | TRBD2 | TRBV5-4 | TGTGCCAGCAGCTTGTTGGCCGGACTAGCGGCTCTAGAGACCCAGTACTTC | CASSLLAGLAALETQYF